This TCR beta chain stems from a study of technical replicates of blood from a few donors. This table comes from immunoSEQ multiplex PCR, and its TCRdb copy is limited to in-frame clones, with some not included. Among more than 75,000 clones listed, about 96% were seen once. CDR1 is LNHDA and CDR2 is SQIVND in the germline V gene (reference sequence). The CDR3 loop spans 17 amino acids. V was pared by 1 base and J by 5 bases, with 8 bases of the junction left unmatched. This TCR was recovered from a human donor in good health. The gene calls are TRBV19 and TRBJ1-4, with 9 positions matching TRBD1. The specimen was T cells isolated from PBMCs. The CDR3 DNA is TGTGCCAGTAGTATAGGCCGTTTGGGGACAGGGAATGAAAAACTGTTTTTT. Translation gives CASSIGRLGTGNEKLFF.